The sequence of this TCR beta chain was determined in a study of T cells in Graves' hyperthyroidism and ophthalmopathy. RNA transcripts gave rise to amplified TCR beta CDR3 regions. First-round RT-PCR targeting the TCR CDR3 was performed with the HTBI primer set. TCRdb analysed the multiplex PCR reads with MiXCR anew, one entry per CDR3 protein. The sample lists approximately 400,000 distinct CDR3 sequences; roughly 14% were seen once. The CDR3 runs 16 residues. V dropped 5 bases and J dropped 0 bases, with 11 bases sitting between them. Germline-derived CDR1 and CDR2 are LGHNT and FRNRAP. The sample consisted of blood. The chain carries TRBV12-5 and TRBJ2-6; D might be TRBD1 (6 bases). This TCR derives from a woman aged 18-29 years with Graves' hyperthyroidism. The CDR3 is CASGEGVSSGANVLTF. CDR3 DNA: TGTGCTAGTGGTGAGGGGGTTAGCTCTGGGGCCAACGTCCTGACTTTC.